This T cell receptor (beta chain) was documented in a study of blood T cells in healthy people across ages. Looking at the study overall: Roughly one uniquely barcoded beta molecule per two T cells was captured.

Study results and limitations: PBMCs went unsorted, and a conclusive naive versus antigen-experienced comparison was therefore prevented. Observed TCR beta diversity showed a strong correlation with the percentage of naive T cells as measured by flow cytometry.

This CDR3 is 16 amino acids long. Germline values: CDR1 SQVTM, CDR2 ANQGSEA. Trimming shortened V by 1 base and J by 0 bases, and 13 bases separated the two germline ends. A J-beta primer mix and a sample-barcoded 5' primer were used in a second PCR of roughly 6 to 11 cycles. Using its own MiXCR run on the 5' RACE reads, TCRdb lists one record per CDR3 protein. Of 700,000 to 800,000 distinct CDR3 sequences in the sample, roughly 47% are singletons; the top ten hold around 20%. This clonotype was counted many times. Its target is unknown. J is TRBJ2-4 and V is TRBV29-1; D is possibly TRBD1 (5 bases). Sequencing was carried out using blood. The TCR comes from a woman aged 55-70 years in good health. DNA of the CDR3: TGCAGCGTTGAAGTCCTTCTGGGGCGAGCCAAAAACATTCAGTACTTC. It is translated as CSVEVLLGRAKNIQYF.